These 22 T cell receptor beta chains were sequenced from one sample in a study of blood T cells in healthy people across ages. With a J-beta primer mix and a sample-barcoded 5' primer, a second PCR ran 7 to 11 cycles. MiXCR, applied by TCRdb to the 5' RACE reads, yields one record per CDR3 protein. Among about 1.4 million distinct CDR3 sequences, approximately 59% were seen once, and the ten largest hold more than 6%. The source material was blood. The receptors shown here come from a man younger than 30 in good health.

This clonotype has more than one count but fewer than ten. The chain links TRBV12-3 or TRBV12-4 to TRBJ2-5; D unresolved. This CDR3 has 14 amino acids. Trimming removed 3 bases from V and 4 bases from J, with 12 bases in between. The CDR3: CASSLGSLGETQYF. The CDR3 nucleotides read TGTGCCAGCAGTTTGGGAAGTTTAGGAGAGACCCAGTACTTC.

This clonotype was seen only a few times. The rearrangement uses TRBV5-1 and TRBJ2-7, with D maybe TRBD1 (5 bases). V was trimmed by 0 bases and J by 2 bases, leaving 12 bases between them. Germline V gives CDR1 SGHRS, CDR2 YFSETQ. The CDR3 runs 15 residues. DNA of the CDR3: TGCGCCAGCAGCTTGGACAGCCAGGGAACCTACGAGCAGTACTTC. Residues: CASSLDSQGTYEQYF. Using reference TRBV5-1 and TRBJ2-7 for the parts outside the CDR3, the full variable domain is KAGVTQTPRYLIKTRGQQVTLSCSPISGHRSVSWYQQTPGQGLQFLFEYFSETQRNKGNFPGRFSGRQFSNSRSEMNVSTLELGDSALYLCASSLDSQGTYEQYFGPGTRLTVT.

The chain is built from TRBV4-2 and TRBJ2-7, with 8 bases lining up with TRBD2. This CDR3 comprises 17 residues. V was clipped by 0 bases and J by 4 bases; unmatched bases: 11. Germline CDR1 is LGHNA and CDR2 is YNFKEQ. In DNA, the CDR3 is TGTGCCAGCAGCCAAGATACAGGTGTGGCTAGCGGGTACGAGCAGTACTTC. Translated, it gives CASSQDTGVASGYEQYF.

The V gene is TRBV4-2, the J gene TRBJ1-6; 7 bases agree with TRBD1. Germline V lookup: CDR1 LGHNA, CDR2 YNFKEQ. This CDR3 has 15 residues. Trimming took 1 base from V and 7 from J; bases not matched to a gene: 4. The CDR3 DNA follows: TGTGCCAGCAGCCAAGTCAGGACAGGCAATTCACCCCTCCACTTT. It is translated as CASSQVRTGNSPLHF.

This chain connects TRBV7-2 to TRBJ2-7; D not resolved. Deletions cut 5 bases from V and 5 bases from J, with 10 bases between. The germline CDR1 and CDR2 sequences are SGHTA and FQGNSA. The CDR3 runs 12 residues. As DNA, the CDR3 is TGTGCCAGCAGCCGCGAGGTCGACGAGCAGTACTTC. Protein product: CASSREVDEQYF.

The chain has TRBV9 and TRBJ2-1; TRBD2 matches 9 bases. The CDR3 is 15 amino acids. The germline CDR1 and CDR2 sequences are SGDLS and YYNGEE. The V and J ends lost 1 base and 6 bases, in that order; junction bases with no gene match: 5. The CDR3, as DNA: TGTGCCAGCAGCGTAAAAGCGGGAGGACCCAATGAGCAGTTCTTC. Encoded protein: CASSVKAGGPNEQFF.

The chain employs TRBV10-3 and TRBJ1-1; no firm D call. Germline CDR1 reads ENHRY; CDR2 reads SYGVKD. Trimming cost V 8 bases and J 7 bases, with 14 bases left between them. The CDR3 has 12 amino acids. CDR3 region: CAIGDQDLEAFF. CDR3 bases: TGTGCCATCGGCGATCAGGACCTTGAAGCTTTCTTT.

J is TRBJ1-1 and V is TRBV15; D remains ambiguous. The V gene's germline CDR1 is LNHNV and CDR2 YYDKDF (reference sequence). This CDR3 spans 15 amino acids. V was cut by 3 bases and J by 1 base, with 12 bases left in between. This chain's CDR3 is CATSSRRTGNTEAFF. DNA for the CDR3: TGTGCCACCAGCAGCAGAAGGACGGGGAACACTGAAGCTTTCTTT.

Here the CDR3 DNA reads TGCAGTGCTAGCGCCACTAGCGGGAGCCTCTCGTATACGAACTCCTACGAGCAGTACTTC. Translated, it gives CSASATSGSLSYTNSYEQYF. The chain is built from TRBV20-1 and TRBJ2-7; TRBD2 agrees at 11 bases. J lost 0 bases, V lost 3 bases, and 19 bases had no gene match. The CDR3 sequence is 20 residues long. The germline CDR1 and CDR2 sequences are DFQATT and SNEGSKA (reference sequence).

This chain uses TRBV30 with TRBJ1-2; 10 positions match TRBD1. CDR3 length equals 18 residues. Germline assignment: CDR1 GTSNPN and CDR2 SVGIG (reference sequence). V lost 5 bases, J lost 7 bases, and 22 bases stayed unmatched. CDR3 bases: TGTGCCTGGGAAGGCTACTGGGACAGGGGCAGGGTAAATTCTGGCTACACCTTC. This gives the protein CAWEGYWDRGRVNSGYTF.

The CDR3 bases are TGCGCCAGCAGCTGGTCCAGGGCCTCTGGGGCCAACGTCCTGACTTTC. Its translation: CASSWSRASGANVLTF. The V gene is TRBV5-1, the J gene TRBJ2-6; tentatively, D is TRBD1 (5 bases). Looked up from germline, CDR1 is SGHRS and CDR2 is YFSETQ. There are 16 residues in the CDR3. Deletions cut 3 bases from V and 0 bases from J, with 10 bases between.

This clonotype turned up a few times. The chain couples TRBV20-1 to TRBJ1-1; D is undetermined. The CDR3 loop spans 14 amino acids. CDR1 DFQATT and CDR2 SNEGSKA come from the germline V gene (reference sequence). The V end lost 3 bases, the J end lost 4 bases, and 15 bases lay between the germline ends. CDR3 coding DNA: TGCAGTGCTAGGAGGGTTGGGCTGGGCACTGAAGCTTTCTTT. Translated, it gives CSARRVGLGTEAFF.

The chain uses TRBV27 and TRBJ1-1; maybe TRBD1 (5 bases). The CDR3 has 17 amino acids. The V end lost 5 bases, the J end lost 1 base, and 20 bases lay between the germline ends. From germline, CDR1 is MNHEY and CDR2 SMNVEV (reference sequence). The CDR3 DNA sequence: TGTGCCAGCAGTGTAAGGGGCCTCCAACTAGGGAACACTGAAGCTTTCTTT. This codes for CASSVRGLQLGNTEAFF.

The chain employs TRBV28 and TRBJ2-1; the D gene is possibly TRBD2 (6 bases). This CDR3 has 17 amino acids. V shed 6 bases and J shed 4 bases, with 22 bases lying between them. Germline assignment: CDR1 MDHEN and CDR2 SYDVKM. DNA of the CDR3: TGTGCCAGCAGGGAGAACCGACTAGATACTAGTTACAATGAGCAGTTCTTC. As protein: CASRENRLDTSYNEQFF.

This chain links TRBV7-9 with TRBJ1-4, with 7 bases identical to TRBD1. The V gene's germline CDR1 is SEHNR and CDR2 FQNEAQ (reference sequence). With 0 bases clipped from V and 10 bases from J, the junction kept 5 bases outside the gene matches. The CDR3 runs 14 residues. The DNA for the CDR3 is TGTGCCAGCAGCTTAGCGGACAGGTCTGGAAAACTGTTTTTT. It is translated as CASSLADRSGKLFF.

This clonotype has a single count. This chain connects TRBV27 to TRBJ2-1, with 14 bases identical to TRBD2. The germline V gene has CDR1 MNHEY and CDR2 SMNVEV (reference sequence). The V segment lost 6 bases and the J segment 7 bases; nucleotides outside the gene matches: 8. The CDR3 is 16 amino acids. In nucleotides, the CDR3 is TGTGCCAGCAGCCCACGACTAGCGGGGGGGGGTAATGAGCAGTTCTTC. Translated: CASSPRLAGGGNEQFF.

The chain recombines TRBV3-1 with TRBJ2-3; D is unresolved. Trimming removed 1 base at V and 2 bases at J, with 7 bases between. Germline V gene data show CDR1 as LGHDT and CDR2 as YNNKEL (reference sequence). The CDR3 is 14 residues long. As DNA, the CDR3 is TGTGCCAGCAGCCAAGCCCTCACCACAGATACGCAGTATTTT. It encodes CASSQALTTDTQYF.

This clonotype was detected only a few times. The V gene is TRBV2, the J gene TRBJ2-1; no definite D call. The CDR3 totals 11 residues. Per the germline V gene, CDR1 is SNHLY and CDR2 is FYNNEI. V was trimmed by 8 bases and J by 2 bases, leaving 4 bases between them. The CDR3: CASLTYNEQFF. DNA of the CDR3: TGTGCCAGCTTAACCTACAATGAGCAGTTCTTC.

The sample holds a few counts of this clonotype. The chain recombines TRBV20-1 with TRBJ2-3; 10 bases are shared with TRBD2. CDR1 is DFQATT and CDR2 is SNEGSKA in the germline V gene (reference sequence). V dropped 1 base and J dropped 0; count of bases not matched to a gene: 13. This CDR3 comprises 19 residues. The CDR3 spells CSARVAVAGGSTSTDTQYF. The CDR3 bases are TGCAGTGCTAGAGTGGCGGTAGCGGGGGGATCTACTAGCACAGATACGCAGTATTTT.

This rearrangement joins TRBV6-5 to TRBJ1-2, with D tentatively TRBD1 (5 bases). With 0 bases removed from V and 8 bases from J, the gap between germline ends came to 10 bases. CDR1 MNHEY and CDR2 SVGAGI come from the germline V gene. This CDR3 spans 13 amino acids. The CDR3 is CASSYSRGGGYTF. DNA of the CDR3: TGTGCCAGCAGTTACTCGAGGGGTGGAGGCTACACCTTC.

This chain links TRBV6-1 with TRBJ2-3, with a tentative D call TRBD1 (6 bases). CDR3 length equals 13 residues. Trimming removed 8 bases at V and 2 bases at J, with 11 bases between. Germline CDR1 and CDR2: MNHNS and SASEGT. The CDR3 nucleotides read TGTGCCAGCGCTGACAGGACCACAGATACGCAGTATTTT. It translates to CASADRTTDTQYF.

V is TRBV6-2 or TRBV6-3 and J is TRBJ1-5; 7 bases line up with TRBD1. Germline V CDR1 and CDR2: MNHEY, SVGEGT. The V and J ends lost 0 bases and 5 bases, in that order; junction bases with no gene match: 10. The CDR3 has 17 residues. CDR3 amino acids: CASSYSMGTVSDQPQHF. In DNA, the CDR3 is TGTGCCAGCAGTTACTCGATGGGGACAGTCAGCGATCAGCCCCAGCATTTT.